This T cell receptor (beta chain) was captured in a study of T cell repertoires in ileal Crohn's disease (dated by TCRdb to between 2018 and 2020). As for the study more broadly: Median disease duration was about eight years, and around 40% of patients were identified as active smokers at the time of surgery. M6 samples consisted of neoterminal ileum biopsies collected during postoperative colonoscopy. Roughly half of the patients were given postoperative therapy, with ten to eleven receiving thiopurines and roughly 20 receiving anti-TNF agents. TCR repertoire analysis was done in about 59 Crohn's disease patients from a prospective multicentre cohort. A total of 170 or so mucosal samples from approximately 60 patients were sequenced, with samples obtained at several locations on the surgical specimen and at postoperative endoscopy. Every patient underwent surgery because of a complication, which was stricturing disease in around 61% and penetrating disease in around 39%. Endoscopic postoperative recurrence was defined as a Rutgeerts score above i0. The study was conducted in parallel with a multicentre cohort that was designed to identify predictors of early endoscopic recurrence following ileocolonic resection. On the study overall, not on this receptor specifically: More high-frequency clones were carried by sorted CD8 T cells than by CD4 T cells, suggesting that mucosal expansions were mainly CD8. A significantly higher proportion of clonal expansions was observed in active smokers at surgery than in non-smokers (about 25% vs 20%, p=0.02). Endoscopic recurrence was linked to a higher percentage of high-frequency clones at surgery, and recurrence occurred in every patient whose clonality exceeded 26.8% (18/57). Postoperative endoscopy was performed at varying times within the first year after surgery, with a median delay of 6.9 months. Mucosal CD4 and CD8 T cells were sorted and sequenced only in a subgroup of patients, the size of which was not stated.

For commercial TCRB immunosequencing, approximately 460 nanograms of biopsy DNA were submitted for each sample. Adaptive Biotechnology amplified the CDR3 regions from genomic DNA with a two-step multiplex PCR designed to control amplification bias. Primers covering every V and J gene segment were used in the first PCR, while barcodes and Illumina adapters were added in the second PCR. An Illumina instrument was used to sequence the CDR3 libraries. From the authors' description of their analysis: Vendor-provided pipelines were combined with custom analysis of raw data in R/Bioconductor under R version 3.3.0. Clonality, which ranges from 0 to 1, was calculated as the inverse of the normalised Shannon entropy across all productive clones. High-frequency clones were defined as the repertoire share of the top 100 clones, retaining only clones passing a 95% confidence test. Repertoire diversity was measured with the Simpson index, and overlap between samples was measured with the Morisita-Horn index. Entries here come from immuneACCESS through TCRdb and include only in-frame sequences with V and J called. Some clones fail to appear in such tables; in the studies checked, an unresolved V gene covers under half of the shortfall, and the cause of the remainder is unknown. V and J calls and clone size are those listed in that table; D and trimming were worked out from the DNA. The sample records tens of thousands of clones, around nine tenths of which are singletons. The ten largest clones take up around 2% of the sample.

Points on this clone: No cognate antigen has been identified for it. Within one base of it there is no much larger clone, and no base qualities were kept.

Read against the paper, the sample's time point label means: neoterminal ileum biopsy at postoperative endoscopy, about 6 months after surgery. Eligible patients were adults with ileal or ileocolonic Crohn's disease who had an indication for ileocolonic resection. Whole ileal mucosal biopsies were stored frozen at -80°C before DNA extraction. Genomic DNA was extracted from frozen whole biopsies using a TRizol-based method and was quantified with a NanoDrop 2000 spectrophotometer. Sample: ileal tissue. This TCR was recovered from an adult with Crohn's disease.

CDR3 loop: CASSPAWLGAGLGRTEAFF. In nucleotides, the sequence is TGTGCCAGCAGCCCGGCCTGGTTGGGGGCAGGGTTGGGGCGCACTGAAGCTTTCTTT. In this chain, TRBV7-2 is recombined with TRBJ1-1; TRBD1 could be the D gene, as 6 bases match. The germline V gene provides CDR1 SGHTA and CDR2 FQGNSA. The CDR3 numbers 19 residues from cysteine through phenylalanine. Of the read, only the CDR3 DNA is kept; its 57 bases are in frame from base 1. V is cut by 5 bases and J by 4 bases, and the space between the germline ends is 29 bases.